These 18 T cell receptor beta chains were sequenced from one sample in a study of shared clonotypes between healthy human individuals. Cells designated naive CD8 were CD45RO-negative and were positively selected for CCR7, with terminally differentiated effector memory CD45RA+ cells excluded. Sequenced by immunoSEQ multiplex PCR; TCRdb stores in-frame clones only, minus some. The sample holds 550,000 to 600,000 clones, 95% to 98% seen once. Specimen: naive CD8+ T cells sorted from blood. The source of these receptors is a man younger than 40 in good health.

The genes are TRBV7-8 and TRBJ2-1, with TRBD2 identical over 10 bases. The CDR3 is 17 amino acids. V trimming: 6 bases; J trimming: 5 bases; junction bases outside the gene matches: 13. Germline loops: CDR1 SGHVS, CDR2 FQNEAQ. As DNA, the CDR3 is TGTGCCAGCAGTCCTTGGGCGGGACTAGCGAGGAACAATGAGCAGTTCTTC. This translates into CASSPWAGLARNNEQFF. The entire variable domain, with the rest obtained from reference TRBV7-8 and TRBJ2-1, is as follows: GAGVSQSPRYKVAKRGQDVALRCDPISGHVSLFWYQQALGQGPEFLTYFQNEAQLDKSGLPSDRFFAERPEGSVSTLKIQRTQQEDSAVYLCASSPWAGLARNNEQFFGPGTRLTVL.

The chain employs TRBV27 and TRBJ2-7, with 10 positions matching TRBD2. Germline loops: CDR1 MNHEY, CDR2 SMNVEV (reference sequence). The CDR3 has 17 residues. The V gene end was trimmed by 2 bases and the J gene end by 3 bases; junction bases not matched to a gene: 10. CDR3 sequence (DNA): TGTGCCAGCAGTTTAAGTGCTAGCGGGAGAGGTGTCTACGAGCAGTACTTC. It translates to CASSLSASGRGVYEQYF.

Points on this clone: The same CDR3 is also encoded by other DNA sequences in this sample. The chain employs TRBV20-1 and TRBJ2-1; D remains ambiguous. Between the trimmed V and J ends, which lost 5 bases and 4 bases, there was a span of 3 bases. Per germline, CDR1 DFQATT and CDR2 SNEGSKA (reference sequence). CDR3 length: 10 residues. The CDR3 loop is CSASYNEQFF. The CDR3 bases are TGCAGTGCTTCTTACAATGAGCAGTTCTTC.

The chain has TRBV27 and TRBJ2-7; D is tentatively TRBD1 or TRBD2 (5 bases each). CDR1 MNHEY and CDR2 SMNVEV come from the germline V gene (reference sequence). This CDR3 comprises 13 residues. V was clipped by 8 bases and J by 1 base, with 12 bases between them. The CDR3 sequence: CASWGSQSYEQYF. CDR3 DNA sequence: TGTGCCAGCTGGGGGAGCCAGTCCTACGAGCAGTACTTC.

The rearrangement links TRBV4-3 to TRBJ2-7, with TRBD1 identical over 8 bases. The trim removed 4 bases at V and 5 bases at J, leaving 7 bases unmatched. The CDR3 is made up of 14 amino acids. Germline assignment: CDR1 LGHNA and CDR2 YSLEER. The CDR3 loop reads CASSRWTGSNEQYF. CDR3 coding DNA: TGCGCCAGCAGCCGGTGGACAGGGAGTAACGAGCAGTACTTC.

The chain combines TRBV7-6 with TRBJ2-3, with TRBD1 identical over 10 bases. Germline V gene lookup returns CDR1 SGHVS and CDR2 FNYEAQ. The CDR3 runs to 18 residues. V trimming: 1 base; J trimming: 3 bases; junction bases outside the gene matches: 10. The CDR3 spells CASSLGFYGTGETDTQYF. The DNA for the CDR3 is TGTGCCAGCAGCTTAGGTTTTTACGGGACAGGGGAGACAGATACGCAGTATTTT.

The chain joins TRBV27 to TRBJ1-3; D might be TRBD1 (6 bases). The CDR3 has 15 residues. Trimming removed 5 bases at V and 1 base at J, with 12 bases between. Germline V lookup: CDR1 MNHEY, CDR2 SMNVEV (reference sequence). As DNA, the CDR3 is TGTGCCAGCAGTCGAGGGGGTTCTTCTGGAAACACCATATATTTT. It yields the protein CASSRGGSSGNTIYF.

This rearrangement joins TRBV19 to TRBJ2-1; TRBD1 matches 7 bases. Germline V gene sequence: CDR1 LNHDA, CDR2 SQIVND (reference sequence). J was trimmed by 6 bases and V by 6 bases; bases with no gene match: 2. This CDR3 comprises 12 residues. The CDR3 DNA reads as TGTGCCAGTAGCCCAGGGGGCAATGAGCAGTTCTTC. The encoded protein is CASSPGGNEQFF.

Concerning this clone: The junction does not match germline at one end; this may be a read error. The rearrangement joins TRBV7-2 to TRBJ2-1; D remains unclear. The CDR3 loop spans 13 amino acids. Per germline, CDR1 SGHTA and CDR2 FQGNSA. In DNA, the CDR3 is TGTGCCAGCAGCTTACCTCTTTACACTGAGCAGTTCTTC. Translating it yields CASSLPLYTEQFF. The whole variable domain, remainder taken from reference TRBV7-2 and TRBJ2-1, is GAGVSQSPSNKVTEKGKDVELRCDPISGHTALYWYRQSLGQGLEFLIYFQGNSAPDKSGLPSDRFSAERTGGSVSTLTIQRTQQEDSAVYLCASSLPLYTEQFFGPGTRLTVL.

This chain connects TRBV9 to TRBJ2-1; TRBD2 matches at 8 bases. The germline V gene encodes CDR1 SGDLS and CDR2 YYNGEE. The CDR3 consists of 14 residues. Germline trimming cut 0 bases from V and 8 bases from J; bases unmatched to any gene: 4. CDR3: CASSVAQREYEQFF. In DNA, the CDR3 is TGTGCCAGCAGCGTAGCCCAGCGGGAGTATGAGCAGTTCTTC.

The CDR3 sequence is CASMGRFDTQYF. In DNA form, the CDR3 reads TGTGCCAGCATGGGACGGTTTGATACGCAGTATTTT. The V gene is TRBV2, the J gene TRBJ2-3; perhaps D is TRBD1 or TRBD2 (5 bases each). The CDR3 contains 12 residues. Germline V lookup: CDR1 SNHLY, CDR2 FYNNEI. V gave up 7 bases and J gave up 6 bases, with 11 bases separating them.

The chain recombines TRBV13 with TRBJ2-5; 9 nucleotides align to TRBD1. V lost 3 bases to trimming and J lost 3 bases; unmatched junction nucleotides: 2. CDR1 is PRHDT and CDR2 is FYEKMQ in the germline V gene (reference sequence). This CDR3 has 14 residues. The DNA of the CDR3 is TGTGCCAGCAGCTTCCGGGACAGGGAAGAGACCCAGTACTTC. It encodes CASSFRDREETQYF.

As regards this clone: Other DNA sequences in this sample translate to the same CDR3. The V and J genes are TRBV11-2 and TRBJ2-2; unclear D gene. The CDR3 consists of 13 residues. Germline V gene lookup returns CDR1 SGHAT and CDR2 FQNNGV. V was shortened by 0 bases and J by 2 bases, with 1 base between the two germline ends. The CDR3 region is CASSLENTGELFF. Here the CDR3 DNA reads TGTGCCAGCAGCTTAGAAAACACCGGGGAGCTGTTTTTT.

This chain uses TRBV4-3 with TRBJ2-7; TRBD2 is a possible D gene (5 bases). The CDR3 has 15 amino acids. Deletions cut 0 bases from V and 3 bases from J, with 12 bases between. Germline V lookup: CDR1 LGHNA, CDR2 YSLEER. The CDR3 coding sequence is TGCGCCAGCAGCCAAGATCGATCCGGGGTCTACGAGCAGTACTTC. This codes for CASSQDRSGVYEQYF.

CDR3 amino acids: CASSIGSRSQETQYF. The CDR3 nucleotides read TGTGCCAGCAGTATCGGAAGCAGAAGTCAAGAGACCCAGTACTTC. The chain uses TRBV27 and TRBJ2-5; D unresolved. Germline loops: CDR1 MNHEY, CDR2 SMNVEV (reference sequence). The V end lost 5 bases, the J end lost 2 bases, and 15 bases lay between the germline ends. The CDR3 is 15 amino acids.

V gene TRBV15 combines with J gene TRBJ2-2, with TRBD2 identical over 12 bases. V was pared by 9 bases and J by 6 bases, with 5 bases of the junction left unmatched. This CDR3 contains 14 residues. The germline V gene encodes CDR1 LNHNV and CDR2 YYDKDF (reference sequence). The CDR3 DNA is TGTGCCACGAGACTAGCGGGAGACCCCGGGGAGCTGTTTTTT. Translation: CATRLAGDPGELFF.

The V and J genes are TRBV29-1 and TRBJ1-1; D is unclear. The V end was cut by 3 bases, the J end by 0 bases, with 14 bases between. The CDR3 spans 15 residues. Germline loops: CDR1 SQVTM, CDR2 ANQGSEA. Written as DNA, the CDR3 is TGCAGCGTTGAGCGGGCCGATGGTTTGAACACTGAAGCTTTCTTT. Residues: CSVERADGLNTEAFF.

The chain carries TRBV11-2 and TRBJ1-1; the D is unclear. The CDR3 consists of 14 residues. The V end was cut by 5 bases, the J end by 5 bases, with 15 bases between. The V gene's germline CDR1 is SGHAT and CDR2 FQNNGV. The CDR3 DNA reads as TGTGCCAGCAGCCCCTCCACGGCAGGTACTGAAGCTTTCTTT. Protein: CASSPSTAGTEAFF.